The clone carrying this T cell receptor beta chain was detected many times. Antigen unknown. This sample was taken from a study of response to subunit inactivated influenza vaccine. Study-wide points: Each seasonal influenza vaccination, the authors suggested, recruits few new T cells.

V lost 6 bases, J lost 4 bases, and 4 bases stayed unmatched. CDR3 length: 13 residues. TCRdb re-called the RT-PCR reads with MiXCR, one entry per CDR3 protein. The sample gives roughly 460,000 distinct CDR3 sequences, roughly 9.7% of which show up once; about 12% is in the top ten. This TCR was sampled from a man over 45 who received an inactivated influenza vaccine. Specimen: PBMCs from blood, collected around seven weeks after vaccination. V and J are TRBV12-3 or TRBV12-4 and TRBJ2-3, with TRBD1 matching 7 bases. The CDR3 spells CASSRQGSDTQYF. DNA of the CDR3: TGTGCCAGCAGCAGACAGGGATCAGATACGCAGTATTTT.